Listed below are T cell receptor beta chains from one sample, sequenced in a study of identical twins. TCRdb re-derived calls from the 5' RACE reads in MiXCR, one entry per CDR3 protein. This sample yields 700,000 or so distinct CDR3 sequences, of which 21% are seen a single time; roughly 4% belongs to the top ten. A further study also used this sample, focusing on T cells expressing NK-cell markers.

Sequencing was carried out using PBMCs. All receptors come from a woman between 18 and 29 years old in good health. The CDR3 runs from the conserved cysteine through the conserved F or W.

V	J	CDR3
TRBV3-1	TRBJ2-5	CASSPSTSGRAETQYF
TRBV5-1	TRBJ2-7	CASTSGLAGAYEQYF
TRBV7-2	TRBJ2-7	CASGPGWEQYF
TRBV30	TRBJ2-3	CAWRTGAVDTQYF
TRBV29-1	TRBJ2-7	CSVGHAPSYEQYF
TRBV12-3/TRBV12-4	TRBJ1-1	CASSHRPMNTEAFF
TRBV7-9	TRBJ2-1	CASSSSLAGGEQFF
TRBV29-1	TRBJ1-1	CSVLPGTVDTEAFF
TRBV29-1	TRBJ2-7	CSGAPVDLAGTYEQYF
TRBV6-1	TRBJ2-2	CASIPRGEGTGELFF
TRBV25-1	TRBJ2-2	CASSVNRKGARELFF
TRBV7-9	TRBJ1-2	CASSLSGGPVGYTF
TRBV2	TRBJ1-1	CASKFLTNTEAFF
TRBV9	TRBJ2-3	CASSVGLRESTDTQYF
TRBV7-8	TRBJ1-5	CASSQTGTAYSNQPQHF
TRBV20-1	TRBJ2-1	CSATMGLAKSSYNEQFF
TRBV5-1	TRBJ2-1	CASSSGTDGEQFF
TRBV20-1	TRBJ2-3	CSAPLAGGPDTQYF
TRBV5-1	TRBJ1-1	CASSIGVVAEAFF
TRBV11-1	TRBJ2-4	CASSLASGSDDPKNIQYF
TRBV6-1	TRBJ2-5	CASRRNRQGVSETQYF
TRBV7-9	TRBJ1-3	CATTNLSGNTIYF
TRBV5-1	TRBJ2-5	CASSPGQGAVETQYF
TRBV20-1	TRBJ2-1	CSAEGPAWQGNEQFF
TRBV20-1	TRBJ2-1	CSVGAYTSARYNEQFF
TRBV20-1	TRBJ2-6	CSASHGSEGANVLTF
TRBV12-3/TRBV12-4	TRBJ1-3	CASRRQGNENTIYF
TRBV27	TRBJ2-3	CASSLIYRDTQYF
TRBV7-9	TRBJ2-5	CASSFSGSGQETQYF
TRBV12-3/TRBV12-4	TRBJ1-3	CASPRVTSGNTIYF
TRBV11-1	TRBJ2-5	CASSLNRIYRQGIPETQYF
TRBV20-1	TRBJ1-1	CSASSLLGAFF
TRBV6-1	TRBJ1-1	CASSLGPLGGTEAFF